Described below is a single TCR beta chain sequence and its context. The CDR3 has 14 amino acids. Germline V gene sequence: CDR1 SGHTA, CDR2 FQGNSA. V gave up 5 bases and J gave up 7 bases; unmatched junction bases: 9. This specimen belongs to a study of blood T cell repertoires in COVID-19. Study-level information: The United States, Italy and Spain were the sources of the acute and convalescent COVID-19 samples.

Authors' processing steps: It was from reference gene primer amplification that nucleated cell counts were estimated. Clones were sequenced by immunoSEQ multiplex PCR, and TCRdb holds only the in-frame ones, with some missing. That table is the source of V, J and clone size, and D and trimming were worked out from the DNA. Of roughly 250,000 clones listed, approximately 80% are singletons. This chain links TRBV7-2 with TRBJ2-5, with 8 bases that match TRBD1. The sequencing sample was made of peripheral blood. The receptor comes from a woman in her fifties or sixties with acute or convalescent COVID-19. For the CDR3, the DNA is TGTGCCAGCAGCCGGACAGGGTACACGGGGACCCAGTACTTC. Amino acids: CASSRTGYTGTQYF.